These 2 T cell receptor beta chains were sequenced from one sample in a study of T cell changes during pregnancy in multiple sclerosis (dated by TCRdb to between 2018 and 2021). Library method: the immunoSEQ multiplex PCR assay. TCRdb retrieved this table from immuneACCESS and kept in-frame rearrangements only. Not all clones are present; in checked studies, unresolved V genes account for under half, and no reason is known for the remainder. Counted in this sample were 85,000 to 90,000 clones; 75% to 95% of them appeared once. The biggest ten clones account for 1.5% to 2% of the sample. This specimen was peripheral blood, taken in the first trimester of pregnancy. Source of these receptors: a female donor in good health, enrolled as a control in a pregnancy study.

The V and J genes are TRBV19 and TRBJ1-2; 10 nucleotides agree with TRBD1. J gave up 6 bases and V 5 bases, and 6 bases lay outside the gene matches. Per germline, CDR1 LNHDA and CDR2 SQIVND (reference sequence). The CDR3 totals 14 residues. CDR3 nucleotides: TGTGCCAGTAGTGTGGGACAGGGGATACATGGCTACACCTTC. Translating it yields CASSVGQGIHGYTF.

CDR3 sequence: CASSLTGVEKLFF. In DNA, the CDR3 is TGCGCCAGCAGCCTGACAGGTGTTGAAAAACTGTTTTTT. J is TRBJ1-4 and V is TRBV4-3; possibly TRBD1 for D (6 bases). The germline V gene encodes CDR1 LGHNA and CDR2 YSLEER. CDR3 size: 13 residues. Trimming took 4 bases from V and 7 from J, leaving 10 bases between them.